This is a list of T cell receptor beta chains from one sample in a study of T cell repertoires in cytomegalovirus infection. No cognate antigen is known for these TCRs. A single record per CDR3 protein comes from TCRdb applying MiXCR to the reads. This repertoire shows about a million distinct CDR3 sequences, around 32% found once; its top ten account for over 10%. Sequencing used cultured CD8+ T cells from PBMCs, obtained from culture after CMV antigen stimulation. All receptors derive from a human donor in good health (CMV status not recorded). Some clones in this sample may be carry-over from other donors' samples. Each CDR3 is given with its conserved first and last residue. Fields, in order: V gene, J gene, clone size, D gene, CDR3 protein, CDR3 DNA. The D gene is left open where the match is weak. Some rows have no size entry. The others give once, few or many, or a class for an expanded clone.

TRBV27	TRBJ1-1	.	.	CASSRGGRGTEAFF	TGTGCCAGCTCCCGGGGGGGGAGAGGGACTGAAGCTTTCTTT
TRBV7-6	TRBJ1-2	.	.	CASSLDQDRPSSRYGYTF	TGTGCCAGCAGCTTAGATCAGGACAGACCAAGCTCCCGCTATGGCTACACCTTC
TRBV12-3/TRBV12-4	TRBJ1-5	.	.	CASTPSLNQPQHF	TGTGCCAGCACCCCGAGCCTGAATCAGCCCCAGCATTTT
TRBV4-3	TRBJ2-3	.	TRBD2	CASSQTSAGTDTQYF	TGCGCCAGCAGCCAGACTAGCGCAGGCACAGATACGCAGTATTTT
TRBV27	TRBJ1-1	.	TRBD1	CASTTGGLNTEAFF	TGTGCCAGCACAACAGGGGGCCTGAACACTGAAGCTTTCTTT
TRBV5-6	TRBJ2-7	.	TRBD2	CASSFGLAGYYEQYF	TGTGCCAGCAGCTTCGGACTAGCGGGTTACTACGAGCAGTACTTC
TRBV20-1	TRBJ1-2	many	TRBD1	CSASSSGTGVYGYTF	TGCAGTGCTAGTTCCTCCGGGACAGGCGTCTATGGCTACACCTTC
TRBV14	TRBJ2-1	few	.	CASSQDTGQKFF	TGTGCCAGCAGCCAAGATACGGGCCAGAAATTCTTC
TRBV7-2	TRBJ2-5	many	TRBD2	CASSPGGGGAVGKTQYF	TGTGCCAGCAGCCCCGGTGGCGGGGGGGCCGTTGGAAAGACCCAGTACTTC
TRBV18	TRBJ1-2	.	.	CASSPLGENADGHTF	TGTGCCAGCTCACCCCTCGGCGAAAATGCGGATGGCCACACCTTC
TRBV27	TRBJ1-4	.	TRBD1	CASSSRGRGEKLFF	TGTGCCAGCAGTTCCAGGGGGCGGGGAGAAAAACTGTTTTTT
TRBV4-1	TRBJ2-1	.	TRBD1	CASSLRDRVNEQFF	TGCGCCAGCAGCCTGCGGGACAGGGTCAATGAGCAGTTCTTC
TRBV20-1	TRBJ2-7	.	.	CSAVGTTDFYEQYF	TGCAGTGCGGTCGGGACGACGGACTTCTACGAGCAGTACTTC
TRBV6-5	TRBJ2-3	.	TRBD2	CASSYGPLGSGGVTDTQYF	TGTGCCAGCAGTTACGGCCCCTTGGGTAGCGGGGGAGTCACAGATACGCAGTATTTT
TRBV7-6	TRBJ1-6	.	.	CASSLASEANSPLHF	TGTGCCAGCAGCTTAGCATCGGAAGCCAATTCACCCCTCCACTTT
TRBV3-1	TRBJ1-6	.	TRBD1	CASSRDRAVYSYNSPLHF	TGTGCCAGCAGCCGGGACAGGGCCGTCTACTCCTATAATTCACCCCTCCACTTT
TRBV4-1	TRBJ2-1	.	TRBD1	CASSRTTGGDDEQFF	TGCGCCAGCAGCCGCACCACAGGGGGCGACGATGAGCAGTTCTTC
TRBV20-1	TRBJ2-7	once	TRBD1	CSAREKRQGPRNEQYF	TGCAGTGCTAGAGAAAAAAGACAGGGGCCTCGGAACGAGCAGTACTTC
TRBV27	TRBJ2-7	many	TRBD2	CASSYKAGGDNAYEQYF	TGTGCCAGCAGTTACAAAGCGGGGGGGGACAACGCCTACGAGCAGTACTTC
TRBV3-1	TRBJ2-5	.	TRBD1	CASSQGPGQGDYF	TGTGCCAGCAGTCAAGGCCCGGGACAGGGGGATTACTTC
TRBV24-1	TRBJ2-2	few	TRBD2	CATSGMTSGGTNTGELFF	TGTGCCACCAGTGGCATGACTAGCGGGGGGACGAACACCGGGGAGCTGTTTTTT
TRBV12-3/TRBV12-4	TRBJ2-3	few	TRBD1	CASSTMSDRSTGGTDTQYF	TGTGCCAGCAGTACCATGTCGGACAGGAGTACCGGGGGCACAGATACGCAGTATTTT
TRBV5-1	TRBJ2-1	.	.	CASSLEGGVAGNEQFF	TGCGCCAGCAGCTTGGAGGGTGGCGTTGCGGGGAATGAGCAGTTCTTC
TRBV5-6	TRBJ2-1	many	.	CASSLGGRNEQFF	TGTGCCAGCAGTTTGGGGGGGCGGAATGAGCAGTTCTTC
TRBV7-8	TRBJ2-5	.	.	CASSSPVGVEETQYF	TGTGCCAGCAGCTCCCCGGTCGGGGTCGAAGAGACCCAGTACTTC
TRBV28	TRBJ2-3	.	.	CASTLGGQSTDTQYF	TGTGCCAGCACCCTAGGGGGTCAAAGCACAGATACGCAGTATTTT
TRBV6-6	TRBJ1-6	.	TRBD1	CASSTPFRDRYSPLHF	TGTGCCAGCAGTACTCCCTTCCGGGACAGGTATTCACCCCTCCACTTT
TRBV7-6	TRBJ2-2	many	.	CASTPEGFANTGELFF	TGTGCCAGCACCCCGGAGGGTTTCGCGAACACCGGGGAGCTGTTTTTT